One sample yielded the 3 T cell receptor beta chains listed below, sequenced in a study of monozygotic twins with cystic fibrosis. Assay used: immunoSEQ multiplex PCR; TCRdb lists only in-frame clones, some missing. Found here are about 35,000 clones, approximately 72% of them singletons; the top ten hold less than 0.8%. The material sequenced was blood. Receptors originate from a girl aged 5-17 years with cystic fibrosis.

The chain employs TRBV18 and TRBJ1-5; no definite D call. Per the germline V gene, CDR1 is KGHSH and CDR2 is LQKENI. Trimming cost V 4 bases and J 7 bases, with 11 bases left between them. This CDR3 has 13 amino acids. The CDR3, as DNA: TGTGCCAGCTCACTGGATGAACAACAGCCCCAGCATTTT. Its protein product is CASSLDEQQPQHF.

CDR3 in DNA: TGTGCCAGCAGCCCCTGGACTAGCGGGTATTACGAGCAGTACTTC. Protein: CASSPWTSGYYEQYF. V is TRBV9 and J is TRBJ2-7; 11 bases fit TRBD2. The CDR3 extends over 15 amino acids. Germline V lookup: CDR1 SGDLS, CDR2 YYNGEE. Unmatched junction bases numbered 7, after V lost 4 bases and J lost 4 bases.

This chain uses TRBV29-1 with TRBJ2-1, with 7 bases fitting TRBD1. The V gene's germline CDR1 is SQVTM and CDR2 ANQGSEA. This CDR3 contains 14 residues. V lost 1 base, J lost 7 bases, and 7 bases stayed unmatched. CDR3 protein: CSVEGSQGENEQFF. The CDR3, as DNA: TGCAGCGTTGAAGGCAGCCAGGGGGAAAATGAGCAGTTCTTC.